This entry lists 23 T cell receptor beta chains sequenced from one sample in a study of cytomegalovirus exposure and HLA in healthy donors. The PCR contained 60 Vbeta and 13 Jbeta primers. Clones were read by immunoSEQ multiplex PCR, and TCRdb kept only the in-frame ones, dropping some. The profile shows some 130,000 clones, 82% of them singletons. Sequenced material: PBMCs. The origin of the receptors is a woman aged 45-59 years in good health and CMV-seropositive.

This chain connects TRBV7-8 to TRBJ1-2; tentative D call: TRBD1 (5 bases). CDR1 is SGHVS, CDR2 FQNEAQ, per germline. The CDR3 length is 15 residues. V was cut by 1 base and J by 5 bases, with 14 bases left in between. CDR3 DNA: TGTGCCAGCAGCTTAGGGGGTGCGACAGATTATGGCTACACCTTC. Protein sequence: CASSLGGATDYGYTF. Based on the CDR3 plus reference TRBV7-8 and TRBJ1-2, the full variable domain is GAGVSQSPRYKVAKRGQDVALRCDPISGHVSLFWYQQALGQGPEFLTYFQNEAQLDKSGLPSDRFFAERPEGSVSTLKIQRTQQEDSAVYLCASSLGGATDYGYTFGSGTRLTVV.

This chain connects TRBV10-3 to TRBJ2-1, with 8 bases lining up with TRBD2. Looked up from germline, CDR1 is ENHRY and CDR2 is SYGVKD. Trimming removed 4 bases from V and 0 bases from J; junction bases left unmatched: 2. This CDR3 region has 15 residues. CDR3: CAISALAGSYNEQFF. CDR3 DNA: TGTGCCATCAGTGCCCTAGCGGGCTCCTACAATGAGCAGTTCTTC.

This clone was seen once. The J gene is TRBJ1-3, the V gene TRBV5-1; D uncertain. The germline V gene has CDR1 SGHRS and CDR2 YFSETQ. This CDR3 has 16 residues. Trimming cost V 3 bases and J 1 base, with 14 bases left between them. CDR3 loop: CASSSASGRSGNTIYF. DNA of the CDR3: TGCGCCAGCAGCTCGGCGTCGGGGAGATCTGGAAACACCATATATTTT. Looking up the rest from reference TRBV5-1 and TRBJ1-3 gives the full variable domain: KAGVTQTPRYLIKTRGQQVTLSCSPISGHRSVSWYQQTPGQGLQFLFEYFSETQRNKGNFPGRFSGRQFSNSRSEMNVSTLELGDSALYLCASSSASGRSGNTIYFGEGSWLTVV.

The chain has TRBV4-3 and TRBJ2-1, with D possibly being TRBD2 (6 bases). Germline CDR1 is LGHNA and CDR2 is YSLEER. CDR3 size: 13 residues. V gave up 4 bases and J gave up 3 bases, with 7 bases separating them. The CDR3 spells CASSRDFYNEQFF. CDR3 bases: TGCGCCAGCAGCCGGGACTTCTACAATGAGCAGTTCTTC.

The chain joins TRBV7-9 to TRBJ1-2; 12 bases are a match to TRBD1. The ends lost 5 bases at V and 8 bases at J; junction bases unmatched: 12. Looked up from germline, CDR1 is SEHNR and CDR2 is FQNEAQ (reference sequence). This CDR3 comprises 16 residues. The CDR3 reads CASSPLPGTGGDGYTF. The CDR3 DNA sequence: TGTGCCAGCAGCCCCTTACCCGGGACAGGGGGCGACGGCTACACCTTC.

V gene TRBV7-8 combines with J gene TRBJ1-4; no firm D call. The CDR3 totals 13 residues. CDR1 is SGHVS and CDR2 is FQNEAQ in the germline V gene. With 0 bases removed from V and 9 bases from J, the gap between germline ends came to 8 bases. The CDR3: CASSLAGGQKLFF. The CDR3 DNA reads as TGTGCCAGCAGCTTAGCCGGAGGGCAAAAACTGTTTTTT.

J is TRBJ2-1 and V is TRBV28; D is possibly TRBD2 (5 bases). Germline V gives CDR1 MDHEN, CDR2 SYDVKM. The CDR3 is 16 residues long. Trimming cost V 7 bases and J 2 bases, with 18 bases left between them. CDR3 DNA sequence: TGTGCCAGCACCCCGGCCCCGAGGGCCCCCTACAATGAGCAGTTCTTC. Protein: CASTPAPRAPYNEQFF.

Concerning this clone: One end of the junction varies from germline; a read error may be responsible. This sequence joins TRBV7-7 and TRBJ2-1; 8 bases line up with TRBD2. The V gene's germline CDR1 is SSHAT and CDR2 FNYEAQ (reference sequence). The CDR3 runs 15 residues. The CDR3 DNA follows: TGTGCTAGCAGCTTAGTGTTAGCGGGATACAATGAGCAGTTCTTC. Its translation is CASSLVLAGYNEQFF.

The V and J genes are TRBV29-1 and TRBJ2-1; D may be TRBD2 (5 bases). V lost 3 bases and J lost 8, with 8 bases in between. Per germline, CDR1 SQVTM and CDR2 ANQGSEA. The CDR3 loop spans 11 amino acids. The CDR3 nucleotides read TGCAGCGTTGACAGCGGAGATGAGCAGTTCTTC. As protein: CSVDSGDEQFF.

This CDR3 is CAIYRDDYGYTF. CDR3 nucleotides: TGTGCCATTTACAGGGATGACTATGGCTACACCTTC. This sequence joins TRBV7-9 and TRBJ1-2; D may be TRBD1 (6 bases). This CDR3 has 12 residues. The ends were cut back, 10 bases at V and 3 bases at J, with 12 bases in the middle. CDR1 SEHNR and CDR2 FQNEAQ come from the germline V gene (reference sequence).

This chain links TRBV6-1 with TRBJ2-3; perhaps TRBD2 as D (5 bases). The CDR3 consists of 13 residues. Germline values: CDR1 MNHNS, CDR2 SASEGT. V shed 5 bases and J shed 2 bases, with 8 bases lying between them. CDR3: CASSWELTDTQYF. CDR3 nucleotide sequence: TGTGCCAGCAGTTGGGAGCTCACAGATACGCAGTATTTT.

V gene TRBV19 combines with J gene TRBJ1-2; 7 nucleotides align to TRBD1. Losses at the gene ends were 5 bases for V and 5 bases for J; bases not matched to a gene: 11. Germline V gives CDR1 LNHDA, CDR2 SQIVND (reference sequence). The CDR3 covers 15 residues. In DNA, the CDR3 is TGTGCCAGTAGTGCTCGGACAGGACCCTTGTATGGCTACACCTTC. Amino acid sequence: CASSARTGPLYGYTF.

By share, this clone ranks as medium-sized. The genes are TRBV5-4 and TRBJ2-7; TRBD2 aligns across 8 bases. After removal of 0 bases from V and 6 bases from J, the junction contained 5 bases not matched to a gene. The CDR3 totals 14 residues. Germline CDR1 reads SGHNT; CDR2 reads YYREEE (reference sequence). The chain's CDR3 is CASSLGTGLAEQYF. CDR3 sequence (DNA): TGTGCCAGCAGCTTGGGGACCGGACTAGCCGAGCAGTACTTC.

The chain links TRBV11-1 to TRBJ2-1; 8 bases are shared with TRBD2. The length of the CDR3 is 15 residues. The trim removed 1 base at V and 4 bases at J, leaving 3 bases unmatched. Germline V gene data show CDR1 as SGHAT and CDR2 as FQDESV (reference sequence). CDR3: CASSLVLAAYNEQFF. The CDR3 region has the DNA TGTGCCAGCAGCTTAGTACTAGCGGCTTACAATGAGCAGTTCTTC.

This clone was picked up a small number of times. V is TRBV7-8 and J is TRBJ2-7, with TRBD2 matching 9 bases. Unmatched junction bases numbered 5, after V lost 4 bases and J lost 4 bases. This CDR3 has 14 amino acids. Germline-derived CDR1 and CDR2 are SGHVS and FQNEAQ. CDR3 protein: CASSSGTSYYEQYF. The CDR3 DNA reads as TGTGCCAGCAGCTCCGGGACTAGCTATTACGAGCAGTACTTC.

This clone was seen once. The chain joins TRBV7-9 to TRBJ1-2; TRBD1 is a possible D gene (6 bases). This CDR3 is 10 amino acids long. Trimming stripped 4 bases from V and 13 bases from J, with 10 bases between. Germline CDR1 and CDR2: SEHNR and FQNEAQ (reference sequence). CDR3 sequence (DNA): TGTGCCAGCAGCTCGGACAGACCCACCTTC. Translated, it gives CASSSDRPTF.

J is TRBJ1-4 and V is TRBV2; D may be TRBD1 (6 bases). The CDR3 has 14 residues. V lost 4 bases and J 7 bases, leaving 13 bases between the germline ends. Germline values: CDR1 SNHLY, CDR2 FYNNEI. The CDR3 bases are TGTGCCAGCAGTGGAGACAGGCTGCTTGAAAAACTGTTTTTT. This encodes CASSGDRLLEKLFF.

V usage is TRBV7-2 and J usage is TRBJ2-1, with 10 nucleotides matching TRBD2. The CDR3 covers 14 residues. Germline-derived CDR1 and CDR2 are SGHTA and FQGNSA. The V segment lost 2 bases and the J segment 7 bases; nucleotides outside the gene matches: 2. The CDR3 here is CASSLTAGGNEQFF. The CDR3 DNA reads as TGTGCCAGCAGCTTAACAGCGGGAGGGAATGAGCAGTTCTTC. The full variable domain, rest sourced from reference TRBV7-2 and TRBJ2-1, is GAGVSQSPSNKVTEKGKDVELRCDPISGHTALYWYRQSLGQGLEFLIYFQGNSAPDKSGLPSDRFSAERTGGSVSTLTIQRTQQEDSAVYLCASSLTAGGNEQFFGPGTRLTVL.

The chain employs TRBV29-1 and TRBJ2-3; D might be TRBD2 (6 bases). Trimming took off 7 bases at V and 3 bases at J, with 11 bases between the two ends. The CDR3 sequence is 12 residues long. CDR1 SQVTM and CDR2 ANQGSEA come from the germline V gene. The DNA for the CDR3 is TGCAGCGCACACCGGGGGACAGATACGCAGTATTTT. Protein sequence: CSAHRGTDTQYF.

The J gene is TRBJ1-1, the V gene TRBV19; TRBD1 might be the D (6 bases). This CDR3 has 15 amino acids. V lost 3 bases, J lost 0 bases, and 11 bases lay in between. Germline V lookup: CDR1 LNHDA, CDR2 SQIVND (reference sequence). The CDR3 sequence: CASSMGAFMNTEAFF. The CDR3 region has the DNA TGTGCCAGTAGTATGGGGGCTTTCATGAACACTGAAGCTTTCTTT.

The chain joins TRBV2 to TRBJ1-5, with a tentative D call TRBD1 (5 bases). This CDR3 is 13 amino acids long. Trimming took off 5 bases at V and 3 bases at J, with 8 bases between the two ends. CDR1 SNHLY and CDR2 FYNNEI come from the germline V gene. In DNA, the CDR3 is TGTGCCAGCAGTATACAGGACAATCAGCCCCAGCATTTT. Translated: CASSIQDNQPQHF.

The gene calls are TRBV19 and TRBJ1-2, with a tentative D call TRBD1 (6 bases). Germline CDR1 and CDR2: LNHDA and SQIVND (reference sequence). The germline V and J ends were trimmed by 2 bases and 8 bases, with 12 bases remaining between them. The CDR3 is 13 amino acids. The chain's CDR3 is CASSITSGVGYTF. The CDR3 DNA follows: TGTGCCAGTAGTATAACCTCAGGGGTAGGCTACACCTTC.

The CDR3 DNA reads TGCGCCAGCAGCCAAGTCCGTAAAAGTGTCGGTGGCTACACCTTC. This translates into CASSQVRKSVGGYTF. This chain joins TRBV4-3 and TRBJ1-2; no clear D. The V and J ends lost 1 base and 7 bases respectively, with 16 bases between them. Looked up from germline, CDR1 is LGHNA and CDR2 is YSLEER. This CDR3 region has 15 residues.